These T cell receptor beta chains were read from a single sample in a study of T cells in Graves' hyperthyroidism and ophthalmopathy. TCRdb used MiXCR to reprocess the multiplex PCR reads, holding one entry per CDR3 protein. The sample contains 270,000 or so distinct CDR3 sequences, roughly 15% of which appear only once. The sequenced material came from blood. Receptors originate from a woman between 50 and 59 years old with Graves' hyperthyroidism that later progressed to Graves' ophthalmopathy. Each CDR3 is given without its conserved first and last residue. Each record gives: CDR3 protein, J gene, clone size, D gene, V gene. A D gene is named only where the DNA matches it firmly. Clone sizes are given selectively: once, few, many, or a class where the clone is expanded.

ASSLSSGYRDVYEQY | TRBJ2-7 | many | . | TRBV27
ASSELPGLSYEQY | TRBJ2-7 | many | . | TRBV6-1
ASSIGFYEQY | TRBJ2-7 | many | . | TRBV28
ASSPSYRGRTEAF | TRBJ1-1 | many | TRBD1 | TRBV28
ASSVGFGFSYEQY | TRBJ2-7 | few | . | TRBV9
ASSFAGQGRNTEAF | TRBJ1-1 | many | TRBD1 | TRBV28
SAHPPTGPGSEQY | TRBJ2-7 | many | . | TRBV20-1
ASSLARQEGLDEQY | TRBJ2-7 | . | . | TRBV5-1
ASSLTGLEGANVLT | TRBJ2-6 | few | . | TRBV5-1
ASSRTIGTGGTTQY | TRBJ2-5 | . | TRBD1 | TRBV12-3/TRBV12-4
ASSLNRAETQY | TRBJ2-5 | many | . | TRBV7-3
ASRGGISGNTIY | TRBJ1-3 | . | . | TRBV2
ASSLVQNYGYT | TRBJ1-2 | many | . | TRBV5-1
ASSPLPGQKETQY | TRBJ2-5 | few | TRBD1 | TRBV25-1
ASSTGLNYEQY | TRBJ2-7 | many | . | TRBV5-1
ASSPGTSGVIEQY | TRBJ2-7 | once | TRBD2 | TRBV11-1
ASSKGPYEQY | TRBJ2-7 | many | . | TRBV4-1
ASSRGSGELF | TRBJ2-2 | many | . | TRBV11-2
AGSQASGRTNEQF | TRBJ2-1 | . | TRBD2 | TRBV4-2
ASSQGAAMRPQH | TRBJ1-5 | many | TRBD1 | TRBV28
ASSLEVGTEAF | TRBJ1-1 | many | . | TRBV5-6
ASSPTTSGSEQY | TRBJ2-7 | . | TRBD2 | TRBV11-2
ASSQGGWRGTVTDTQY | TRBJ2-3 | many | . | TRBV3-1
ASRGGQTNSPLH | TRBJ1-6 | . | . | TRBV5-1
SARGWGLAGGDTQY | TRBJ2-3 | . | TRBD2 | TRBV20-1
ASGGGMSTDTQY | TRBJ2-3 | . | . | TRBV9
ATSDRAGAYTEAF | TRBJ1-1 | many | . | TRBV24-1
ASSQAGVSNQPQH | TRBJ1-5 | many | . | TRBV3-1
SARGDRGDTEAF | TRBJ1-1 | . | TRBD1 | TRBV20-1
AWKAVLAGETYEQY | TRBJ2-7 | . | TRBD2 | TRBV30
ASSQVDREVEPQH | TRBJ1-5 | . | TRBD1 | TRBV4-2
ASSADFAEQY | TRBJ2-7 | many | . | TRBV3-1
ASSYLLAPDTQY | TRBJ2-3 | many | . | TRBV6-5
ASFGQDNYGYT | TRBJ1-2 | . | TRBD1 | TRBV28
ASTDGLFYNEQF | TRBJ2-1 | . | . | TRBV19
ASSRGYRETQY | TRBJ2-5 | few | . | TRBV10-2
AWSPNGAGEYNEQF | TRBJ2-1 | many | TRBD2 | TRBV30
ASSQAGQGSYNEQF | TRBJ2-1 | . | TRBD1 | TRBV4-2
ASGPHRGQGNQPQH | TRBJ1-5 | many | TRBD1 | TRBV9
ATAGERQSGFPYQETQY | TRBJ2-5 | . | . | TRBV10-2
ASSPTGPGNTEAF | TRBJ1-1 | many | . | TRBV5-1
SGGKDYNTEAF | TRBJ1-1 | many | . | TRBV29-1
ASSGPGTGDNEQY | TRBJ2-7 | few | TRBD1 | TRBV7-6
ATSTGSSYNEQF | TRBJ2-1 | many | . | TRBV24-1
SAYDIRGRGNNEQF | TRBJ2-1 | many | . | TRBV20-1
ASSLAPQGNSPLH | TRBJ1-6 | many | . | TRBV7-9
ASRDSGYQPQH | TRBJ1-5 | many | . | TRBV12-3/TRBV12-4
ASRPSAAYEQY | TRBJ2-7 | many | . | TRBV7-9
ASSVEGVWNQPQH | TRBJ1-5 | . | . | TRBV9